The sequence of this T cell receptor (beta chain) was determined in a study of cytomegalovirus exposure and HLA in healthy donors. Study findings and constraints: HLA alleles showed associations with around 15,000 TCR beta sequences in a later analysis, at a 0.05 false discovery rate. Earlier analysis found most TCR beta V segments productive about 87% or about 30% of the time.

The PCR contained 60 Vbeta and 13 Jbeta primers. TCRdb's table, derived via immunoSEQ multiplex PCR, lists solely in-frame clones and lacks some. The sample contains about 140,000 clones, roughly 72% of which appear only once. Points on this clone: Its antigen is currently unknown.

V dropped 5 bases and J dropped 5; count of bases not matched to a gene: 6. The CDR3 extends over 16 amino acids. Germline V gene lookup returns CDR1 SNHLY and CDR2 FYNNEI. The source is a man in his forties in good health and CMV-seronegative. Specimen: PBMCs. V is TRBV2 and J is TRBJ2-1, with 13 bases fitting TRBD2. The CDR3 protein is CASSPPGLAGDNEQFF. The CDR3 coding sequence is TGTGCCAGCAGTCCCCCCGGACTAGCGGGGGACAATGAGCAGTTCTTC.